This T cell receptor (beta chain) was captured by sequencing in a study of T cells in Graves' hyperthyroidism and ophthalmopathy. The TCR beta CDR3 regions underwent amplification using RNA transcripts as the source. Initially, a first-round RT-PCR of the TCR CDR3 employed the HTBI primer set. MiXCR, applied by TCRdb to the multiplex PCR reads, yields one record per CDR3 protein. The data show a few hundred thousand distinct CDR3 sequences, 15% to 20% seen once. This CDR3 comprises 13 residues. V was clipped by 4 bases and J by 1 base, with 7 bases between them. Per the germline V gene, CDR1 is SNHLY and CDR2 is FYNNEI. Ophthalmopathy in the patients scored at least 3 on Clinical Activity Score and at least 4 on NOSPECS grade, lasting under 3 months.

This sequence joins TRBV2 and TRBJ2-5; D call uncertain. Sequencing input: blood. This TCR came from a middle-aged woman with Graves' ophthalmopathy. In nucleotides, the CDR3 is TGTGCCAGCAGTGCGTCGATCCAAGAGACCCAGTACTTC. This sequence encodes CASSASIQETQYF.